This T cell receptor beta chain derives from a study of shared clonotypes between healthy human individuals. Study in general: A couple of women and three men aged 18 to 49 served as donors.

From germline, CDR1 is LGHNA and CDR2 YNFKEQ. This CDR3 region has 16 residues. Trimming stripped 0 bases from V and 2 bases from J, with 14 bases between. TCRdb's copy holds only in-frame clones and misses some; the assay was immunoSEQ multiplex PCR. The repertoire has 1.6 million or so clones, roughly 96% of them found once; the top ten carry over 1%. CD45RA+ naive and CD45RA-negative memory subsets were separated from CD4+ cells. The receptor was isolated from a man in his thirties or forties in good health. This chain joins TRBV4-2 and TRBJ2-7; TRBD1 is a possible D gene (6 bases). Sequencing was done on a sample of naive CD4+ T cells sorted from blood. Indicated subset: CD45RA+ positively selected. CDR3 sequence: CASSQDRRQGPYEQYF. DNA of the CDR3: TGTGCCAGCAGCCAAGATAGACGGCAGGGGCCCTACGAGCAGTACTTC.